This T cell receptor (beta chain) was retrieved from a study of OX40 agonist ivuxolimab in advanced cancers. Concerning the study at large: The costimulatory receptor OX40 (CD134) was targeted by ivuxolimab, a fully human IgG2 agonistic monoclonal antibody. The purpose of peripheral TCRbeta sequencing was to test whether ivuxolimab changed TCR sequence diversity and led to clonal T-cell expansion. Intravenous ivuxolimab was administered to patients every 2 weeks at six dose levels: 0.01, 0.1, 0.3, 1.5, 3 and 10 mg/kg. The monotherapy dose-escalation portion (N of about 47 patients) of the phase I ivuxolimab trial is reported in the paper. Prior anti-PD-1, anti-PD-L1 or anti-CTLA-4 therapy was permitted, and checkpoint inhibitors had been received by less than 45% of dose-escalation patients. Three dose-escalation patients achieved partial responses, one with hepatocellular carcinoma and two with cutaneous melanoma. The dose-escalation cohort was 80% to 90% male with a mean age of roughly 62 years, ranging from 23 to 79. Of the roughly 54 dose-escalation patients, hepatocellular carcinoma was present in around 20, melanoma in approximately 15, renal cell carcinoma in 9 and head and neck cancer in 9. Beyond this particular receptor, the publication reports: In the 0.1-3.0 mg/kg groups, partial responders were among the patients with the lowest normalized peripheral clonal expansion, particularly in CD8+ T cells. Low levels of normalized T-cell clonal expansion were also seen in some nonresponding patients. Which antigens the clonally expanded peripheral T cells were specific for was not determined. After ivuxolimab, expanded clones were on average more numerous among CD8+ T cells than among CD4+ T cells. At doses of 0.1 to 3.0 mg/kg, clonal expansion of both CD4+ and CD8+ blood T cells was observed from baseline to week 6.

Patients with a history of autoimmune disease or receiving systemic immunosuppression were excluded from the trial. Peripheral blood for TCR sequencing was collected from all dose cohorts at baseline, on cycle 4 day 1, and on cycle 7 day 1. Samples came from an open-label, multicenter, first-in-human phase I dose-escalation trial of ivuxolimab. Adults with locally advanced or metastatic melanoma, renal cell carcinoma, hepatocellular carcinoma or head and neck squamous cell carcinoma were enrolled in the trial. CD4+ and CD8+ T cells were sorted separately from peripheral blood before TCR sequencing. Worth noting for this clone: Its cognate antigen has yet to be identified. Per-base qualities were not stored, and no clone one base away is much larger.

For sequencing of the TCRbeta CDR3 region, genomic DNA was extracted from the sorted cells. TCRbeta CDR3 regions were sequenced using the immunoSEQ Assay. As stored in TCRdb, this immuneACCESS dataset retains in-frame rearrangements with V and J assigned. A fraction of the clones does not appear; measured against another copy, unresolved V genes explain less than half of the discrepancy, and the remainder lacks a known reason. The sample table lists roughly 18,000 clones, 55% to 80% of them with a count of one. Roughly 22% of the sample belongs to the ten largest clones. CDR1 and CDR2 were assigned from the germline V gene as SGHVS and FQNEAQ. Inclusive of the bounding cysteine and phenylalanine, the CDR3 is 17 residues long. This entry keeps only the CDR3 DNA: 51 bases, framed from base 1. V trim: 3 bases; J trim: 0 bases; unmatched bases: 7.

The starting material was CD4+ or CD8+ T cells sorted from blood, obtained in a trial of the OX40 agonist ivuxolimab. The V gene is TRBV7-8 and the J gene is TRBJ2-3; 9 of the junction bases match TRBD2. The TCR originated in an adult with an advanced solid tumor such as melanoma, head and neck, liver or kidney cancer. The sequence in DNA is TGTGCCAGCAGCTTTCCGGAGACTAGCGGAAGCACAGATACGCAGTATTTT. Translated, it reads CASSFPETSGSTDTQYF.